This T cell receptor (beta chain) was retrieved from a study of control samples from healthy donors and cancer patients. The CDR3 runs 16 residues. Germline V gives CDR1 KGHSH, CDR2 LQKENI. V lost 3 bases and J 0 bases, leaving 12 bases between the germline ends. Clones were read by immunoSEQ multiplex PCR, and TCRdb kept only the in-frame ones, dropping some. This table has 170,000 or so clones, more than 90% appearing once. The rearrangement links TRBV18 to TRBJ1-5; D uncertain. The clonotype was recovered from a woman aged 40-49 years in good health. The sample comprised blood. The CDR3 sequence is CASSPKALGSNQPQHF. The CDR3, as DNA: TGTGCCAGCTCACCGAAGGCGCTGGGTAGCAATCAGCCCCAGCATTTT. Full variable domain (remainder filled in from reference TRBV18 and TRBJ1-5): NAGVMQNPRHLVRRRGQEARLRCSPMKGHSHVYWYRQLPEEGLKFMVYLQKENIIDESGMPKERFSAEFPKEGPSILRIQQVVRGDSAAYFCASSPKALGSNQPQHFGDGTRLSIL.